This TCR beta chain was retrieved from a study of monozygotic twins with cystic fibrosis. Trimming stripped 6 bases from V and 0 bases from J, with 9 bases between. The CDR3 is 13 residues long. Per germline, CDR1 GTSNPN and CDR2 SVGIG (reference sequence). Generated by immunoSEQ multiplex PCR, the TCRdb table keeps only in-frame clones and is missing some. The sample lists 35,000 or so clones, 84% occurring once. This receptor was obtained from a girl between 2 and 10 years old with cystic fibrosis. Sequencing was done on a sample of blood. The chain uses TRBV30 and TRBJ1-3; no definite D call. This chain's CDR3 is CACTGNSGNTIYF. The CDR3 bases are TGTGCCTGCACCGGGAACTCTGGAAACACCATATATTTT. The full variable domain, in which reference TRBV30 and TRBJ1-3 provide the parts outside the CDR3, is SQTIHQWPATLVQPVGSPLSLECTVEGTSNPNLYWYRQAAGRGLQLLFYSVGIGQISSEVPQNLSASRPQDRQFILSSKKLLLSDSGFYLCACTGNSGNTIYFGEGSWLTVV.